These 18 T cell receptor beta chains were sequenced from one sample in a study of PD-1 blockade in classical Hodgkin lymphoma. The protocol was immunoSEQ multiplex PCR, while the TCRdb copy is restricted to in-frame clones and leaves out a portion. The sample consists of more than 25,000 clones, roughly 80% of them appearing once. Time point defined: cycle 4 day 1 (C4D1), after six to seven weeks of nivolumab. Patients all relapsed after autologous stem cell transplantation, and there was variation in brentuximab vedotin exposure. Purification of CD4+ T cells from thawed PBMCs was achieved by magnetic negative selection. This specimen was CD4+ T cells from blood, taken before the fourth cycle of nivolumab. The origin of the receptors is a human donor with classical Hodgkin lymphoma.

This chain uses TRBV11-2 with TRBJ1-2; no definite D call. The CDR3 has 14 residues. In germline, CDR1 is SGHAT, CDR2 FQNNGV. Trimming removed 0 bases from V and 8 bases from J, with 13 bases in between. The CDR3 here is CASSLDLGSWGYTF. In nucleotides, the CDR3 is TGTGCCAGCAGCTTAGATTTGGGGTCATGGGGCTACACCTTC. The variable domain in full, with the rest retrieved from reference TRBV11-2 and TRBJ1-2, is EAGVAQSPRYKIIEKRQSVAFWCNPISGHATLYWYQQILGQGPKLLIQFQNNGVVDDSQLPKDRFSAERLKGVDSTLKIQPAKLEDSAVYLCASSLDLGSWGYTFGSGTRLTVV.

This clone was detected once. The gene calls are TRBV7-9 and TRBJ2-3; TRBD1 or TRBD2 may be the D gene (6 bases each). The CDR3 length is 14 residues. The ends were cut back, 3 bases at V and 6 bases at J, with 13 bases in the middle. The V gene's germline CDR1 is SEHNR and CDR2 FQNEAQ (reference sequence). This CDR3 is CASSLDGGGDTQYF. DNA of the CDR3: TGTGCCAGCAGCTTGGACGGGGGCGGGGATACGCAGTATTTT.

This chain uses TRBV4-1 with TRBJ2-7, with TRBD2 matching over 9 bases. The CDR3 totals 17 residues. Trimming cost V 1 base and J 1 base; bases outside gene matches: 8. Germline V lookup: CDR1 MGHRA, CDR2 YSYEKL. Here the CDR3 reads CASSQGGAGGRSYEQYF. The CDR3 DNA follows: TGCGCCAGCAGCCAAGGGGGAGCGGGGGGCCGGTCCTACGAGCAGTACTTC.

This clone was detected only a few times. The V call is TRBV4-1, the J call TRBJ1-3, with TRBD1 as a possible D gene (6 bases). With 0 bases removed from V and 4 bases from J, the gap between germline ends came to 10 bases. The CDR3 has 15 amino acids. Germline CDR1 reads MGHRA; CDR2 reads YSYEKL. CDR3 sequence (DNA): TGCGCCAGCAGCCAAGATCAGGGGAGAGGAAACACCATATATTTT. Protein: CASSQDQGRGNTIYF.

V and J are TRBV18 and TRBJ1-1, with D maybe TRBD1 (5 bases). V shed 3 bases and J shed 0 bases, with 8 bases lying between them. Germline V gene lookup returns CDR1 KGHSH and CDR2 LQKENI. The CDR3 has 14 residues. The CDR3 DNA is TGTGCCAGCTCACCGGGACGGATGAACACTGAAGCTTTCTTT. Its protein is CASSPGRMNTEAFF.

The gene calls are TRBV6-6 and TRBJ1-2; D gene ambiguous. The ends were cut back, 7 bases at V and 4 bases at J, with 16 bases in the middle. The CDR3 length is 14 residues. Per the germline V gene, CDR1 is MNHNY and CDR2 is SVGAGI (reference sequence). CDR3 nucleotide sequence: TGTGCCAGCACCCCCTCGGGCGGCGGCTATGGCTACACCTTC. Its protein product is CASTPSGGGYGYTF.

This chain joins TRBV5-4 and TRBJ2-7, with TRBD1 matching 7 bases. After removal of 4 bases from V and 2 bases from J, the junction contained 3 bases not matched to a gene. Germline loops: CDR1 SGHNT, CDR2 YYREEE (reference sequence). The CDR3 consists of 13 residues. CDR3 amino acids: CASSEGQTYEQYF. The CDR3 coding sequence is TGTGCCAGCAGCGAGGGACAGACCTACGAGCAGTACTTC.

This chain joins TRBV30 and TRBJ1-5; D gene uncertain. This CDR3 has 14 residues. With 0 bases removed from V and 3 bases from J, the gap between germline ends came to 9 bases. CDR1 is GTSNPN, CDR2 SVGIG, per germline (reference sequence). The CDR3 DNA reads as TGTGCCTGGAGTGTAGCTCTGGACAATCAGCCCCAGCATTTT. Amino acids: CAWSVALDNQPQHF.

The chain employs TRBV5-1 and TRBJ1-3, with D tentatively TRBD1 (5 bases). CDR1 is SGHRS and CDR2 is YFSETQ in the germline V gene. There are 15 residues in the CDR3. V dropped 2 bases and J dropped 2 bases, with 11 bases sitting between them. The chain's CDR3 is CASSFQGAAGNTIYF. Here the CDR3 DNA reads TGCGCCAGCAGCTTCCAGGGAGCCGCTGGAAACACCATATATTTT.

CDR3 region: CASSLDKPPMYF. CDR3 DNA sequence: TGTGCCAGCAGCTTAGACAAGCCCCCAATGTACTTC. V usage is TRBV7-9 and J usage is TRBJ2-7; D is unclear. The ends were cut back, 1 base at V and 12 bases at J, with 13 bases in the middle. CDR1 SEHNR and CDR2 FQNEAQ come from the germline V gene (reference sequence). The CDR3 covers 12 residues.

The chain recombines TRBV6-5 with TRBJ2-7; D is perhaps TRBD1 or TRBD2 (5 bases each). CDR1 and CDR2 (germline): MNHEY, SVGAGI. Between the trimmed V and J ends, which lost 6 bases and 0 bases, there was a span of 15 bases. The CDR3 has 15 residues. As DNA, the CDR3 is TGTGCCAGCAGAACTCCGGGACGGAGCTCCTACGAGCAGTACTTC. This encodes CASRTPGRSSYEQYF.

The sample holds one count of this clone. The chain has TRBV12-5 and TRBJ2-7; a weak D match, TRBD2 (5 bases). This CDR3 contains 13 residues. The V gene lost 0 bases and the J gene lost 4 bases, with 7 bases spanning the gap. Looked up from germline, CDR1 is LGHNT and CDR2 is FRNRAP. For the CDR3, the DNA is TGTGCTAGTGGTTTGGTCGGGGTTTACGAGCAGTACTTC. It codes for CASGLVGVYEQYF.

The chain has TRBV19 and TRBJ2-7; tentatively, D is TRBD1 or TRBD2 (5 bases each). The V gene lost 10 bases and the J gene lost 3 bases, with 25 bases spanning the gap. Germline V lookup: CDR1 LNHDA, CDR2 SQIVND (reference sequence). The CDR3 covers 16 residues. The chain's CDR3 is CATTSARDGQGYEQYF. CDR3 nucleotides: TGTGCCACTACCTCAGCCCGGGACGGTCAAGGCTACGAGCAGTACTTC.

The chain couples TRBV5-1 to TRBJ2-3, with D maybe TRBD1 (5 bases). Deletions cut 3 bases from V and 2 bases from J, with 7 bases between. Germline assignment: CDR1 SGHRS and CDR2 YFSETQ. The CDR3 loop spans 13 amino acids. DNA for the CDR3: TGCGCCAGCAGCTCAGGGTTCACAGATACGCAGTATTTT. It specifies CASSSGFTDTQYF.

Points on this clone: An end of the junction does not agree with germline; a read error may underlie this. The chain uses TRBV5-1 and TRBJ1-4, with 7 nucleotides matching TRBD1. The CDR3 has 13 residues. CDR1 and CDR2 from the germline V gene are SGHRS and YFSETQ. The CDR3, as DNA: TGCGCCAGCAGCCTCCAGGGGGGTGAAAAGCTGTTTTTT. It specifies CASSLQGGEKLFF.

To note about this clone: Other DNA sequences from this sample encode an identical CDR3 as well. The chain carries TRBV5-1 and TRBJ1-5; D gene uncertain. V was clipped by 0 bases and J by 3 bases, with 7 bases between them. This CDR3 has 14 amino acids. Germline CDR1 is SGHRS and CDR2 is YFSETQ. CDR3 in amino acids: CASSLEGNNQPQHF. The CDR3 nucleotides read TGCGCCAGCAGCTTGGAAGGGAACAATCAGCCCCAGCATTTT.

The chain is built from TRBV19 and TRBJ2-2; D possibly corresponds to TRBD1 (6 bases). This CDR3 is 18 amino acids long. Between the trimmed V and J ends, which lost 3 bases and 4 bases, there was a span of 21 bases. Per germline, CDR1 LNHDA and CDR2 SQIVND (reference sequence). The CDR3: CASSIRLGAGIGTGELFF. In DNA, the CDR3 is TGTGCCAGTAGTATCCGTTTGGGGGCAGGGATAGGCACCGGGGAGCTGTTTTTT.

The chain links TRBV5-6 to TRBJ2-4; D might be TRBD1 or TRBD2, each matching 6 bases. With 2 bases removed from V and 7 bases from J, the gap between germline ends came to 16 bases. The CDR3 has 15 residues. Germline loops: CDR1 SGHDT, CDR2 YYEEEE. The CDR3 protein is CASSFRLGGANIQYF. The CDR3 coding sequence is TGTGCCAGCAGCTTCCGCCTGGGGGGCGCGAACATTCAGTACTTC.